This TCR beta chain was identified in a study of cytomegalovirus exposure and HLA in healthy donors. Study-level background: Membership in the Caucasian-associated ancestry cluster was found for about 84% of approximately 430 genotyped donors. Study-level findings and limits: In a later analysis, HLA-C alleles had the fewest associated TCRs, DRB1 alleles the most. In an earlier analysis, most TCR beta V segments were productive about 87% or about 30% of the time. The sole available immune exposure information was CMV serostatus.

PCR amplification relied on 60 Vbeta primers (plus 13 Jbeta primers). Assay used: immunoSEQ multiplex PCR; TCRdb lists only in-frame clones, some missing. Seen here are more than 85,000 clones, around 68% observed once, and the top ten hold less than 1.5%. CDR3 length: 16 residues. Trimming cost V 4 bases and J 8 bases; bases outside gene matches: 13. Germline CDR1 and CDR2: SGHRS and YFSETQ. Turning to this clone: Its antigen is as yet unknown.

This clonotype was sampled from a female donor in good health and CMV-seronegative. The V call is TRBV5-1, the J call TRBJ2-1; TRBD1 matches at 9 bases. The sample comprised PBMCs. The CDR3 spells CASSRAGTGLPDEQFF. In DNA, the CDR3 is TGCGCCAGCAGCAGAGCCGGGACAGGGTTGCCGGATGAGCAGTTCTTC.